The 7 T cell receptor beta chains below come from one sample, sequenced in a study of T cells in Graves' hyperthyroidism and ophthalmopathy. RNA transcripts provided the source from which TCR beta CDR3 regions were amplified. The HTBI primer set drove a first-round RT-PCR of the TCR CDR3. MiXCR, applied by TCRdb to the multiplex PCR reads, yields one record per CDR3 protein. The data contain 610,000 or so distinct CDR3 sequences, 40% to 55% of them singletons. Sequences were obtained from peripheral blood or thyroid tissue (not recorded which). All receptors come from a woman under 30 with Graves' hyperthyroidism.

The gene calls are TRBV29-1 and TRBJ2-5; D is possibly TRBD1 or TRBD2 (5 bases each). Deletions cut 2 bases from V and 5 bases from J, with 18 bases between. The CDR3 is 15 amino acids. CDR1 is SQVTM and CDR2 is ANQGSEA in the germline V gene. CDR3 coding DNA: TGCAGCGTTGAAACGACGGGGCTAGCTGAGGAGACCCAGTACTTC. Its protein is CSVETTGLAEETQYF.

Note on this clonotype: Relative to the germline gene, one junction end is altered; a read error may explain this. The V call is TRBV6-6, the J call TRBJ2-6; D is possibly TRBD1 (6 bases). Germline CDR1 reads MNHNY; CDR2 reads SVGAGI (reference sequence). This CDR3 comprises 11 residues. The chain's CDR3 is CASRARGTEAF. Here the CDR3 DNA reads TGTGCCAGCAGGGCCAGGGGCACTGAAGCTTTC.

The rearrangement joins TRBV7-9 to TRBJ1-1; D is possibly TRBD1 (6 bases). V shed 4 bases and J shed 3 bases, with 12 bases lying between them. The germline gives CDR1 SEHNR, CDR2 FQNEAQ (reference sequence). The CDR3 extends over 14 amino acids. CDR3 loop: CASSSQDSYTEAFF. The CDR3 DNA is TGTGCCAGCAGCTCGCAGGACAGTTACACTGAAGCTTTCTTT.

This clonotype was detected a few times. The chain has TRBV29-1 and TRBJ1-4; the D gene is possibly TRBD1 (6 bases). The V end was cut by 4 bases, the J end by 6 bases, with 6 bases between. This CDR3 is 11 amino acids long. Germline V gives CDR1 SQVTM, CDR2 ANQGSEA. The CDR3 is CSVGTDEKLFF. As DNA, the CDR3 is TGCAGCGTTGGGACAGATGAAAAACTGTTTTTT.

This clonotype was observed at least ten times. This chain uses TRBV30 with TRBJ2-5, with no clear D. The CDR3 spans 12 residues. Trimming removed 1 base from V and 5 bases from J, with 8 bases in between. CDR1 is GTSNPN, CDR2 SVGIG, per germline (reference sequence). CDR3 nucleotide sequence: TGTGCCTGGAGTGAGTTTGGGGAGACCCAGTACTTC. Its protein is CAWSEFGETQYF.

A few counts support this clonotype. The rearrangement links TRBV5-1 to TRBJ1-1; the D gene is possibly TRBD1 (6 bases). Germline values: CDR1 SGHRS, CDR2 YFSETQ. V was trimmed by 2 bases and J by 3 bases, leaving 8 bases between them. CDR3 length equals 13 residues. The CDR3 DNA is TGCGCCAGCAGCTTTAAGGGGGACACTGAAGCTTTCTTT. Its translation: CASSFKGDTEAFF.

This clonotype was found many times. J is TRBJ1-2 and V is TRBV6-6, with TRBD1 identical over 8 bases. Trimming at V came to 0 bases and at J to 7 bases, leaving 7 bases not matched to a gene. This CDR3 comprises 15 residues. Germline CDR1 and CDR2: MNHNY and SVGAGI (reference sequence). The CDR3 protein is CASSYSIQGAGGYTF. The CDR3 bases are TGTGCCAGCAGTTACTCGATCCAGGGGGCTGGTGGCTACACCTTC.